This T cell receptor beta chain was captured by sequencing in a study of regulatory T cells in long-lasting Graves disease. V lost 5 bases and J lost 3, with 17 bases in between. This CDR3 spans 16 amino acids. Germline V gene data show CDR1 as SGHAT and CDR2 as FQNNGV. Time point denoted: persistent/refractory GD, antithyroid drugs over 5 years with positive TRAb. PBMC-extracted RNA yielded the TCR library. Relying on iRepertoire HTBI primers and Arm-PCR of CDR3 regions, the team built TCR beta libraries. Each CDR3 protein is one row after TCRdb ran MiXCR on the multiplex PCR reads. The table shows around 400,000 distinct CDR3 sequences, with roughly 23% occurring only once. This clonotype showed up many times.

The specimen was peripheral blood mononuclear cells (PBMCs), collected when the disease was refractory, from a patient treated with antithyroid drugs. The V call is TRBV11-2, the J call TRBJ1-5; D gene unclear. This receptor was identified in a woman aged 40-49 years with Graves disease. The DNA of the CDR3 is TGTGCCAGCAGCCCGAAAGGGCAGTCTAACAATCAGCCCCAGCATTTT. Protein product: CASSPKGQSNNQPQHF.